This T cell receptor beta chain was sequenced during a study of T cell responses to AZD1222 COVID-19 vaccine. The data were produced by immunoSEQ multiplex PCR, yet TCRdb's version contains in-frame clones alone and is incomplete. Seen here are fewer than 150,000 clones, roughly 90% observed once, and the top ten hold approximately 4.5%. General study results and limits: Baseline seropositives among AZD1222 recipients totaled only six or seven. Within unmutated variant regions lay the reported targets of nearly half of spike-specific TCRs. The donors showed a predominance of white British ancestry and of females, with possible underestimation of clonal diversity.

Concerning this clone: Its matching antigen is unknown.

This TCR was recovered from an adult in good health. The sequencing here drew on peripheral blood, taken on day 0 of AZD1222 vaccination.

CDR3 in amino acids: CASRGMSKQYF. CDR3 nucleotide sequence: TGTGCCAGCAGGGGGATGAGTAAGCAGTATTTT. The V gene is TRBV6-5, the J gene TRBJ2-3; D ambiguous. The CDR3 contains 11 residues. Germline V lookup: CDR1 MNHEY, CDR2 SVGAGI. V was cut by 6 bases and J by 11 bases, with 12 bases left in between.